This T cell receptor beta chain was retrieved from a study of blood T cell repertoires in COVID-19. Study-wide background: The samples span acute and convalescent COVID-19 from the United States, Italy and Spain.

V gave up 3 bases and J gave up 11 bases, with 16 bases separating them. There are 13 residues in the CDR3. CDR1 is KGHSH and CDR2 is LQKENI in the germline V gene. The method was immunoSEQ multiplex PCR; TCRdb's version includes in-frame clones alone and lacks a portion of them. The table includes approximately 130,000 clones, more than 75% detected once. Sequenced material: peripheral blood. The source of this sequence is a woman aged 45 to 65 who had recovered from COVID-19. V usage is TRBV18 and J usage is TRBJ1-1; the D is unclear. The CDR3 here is CASSPGYEREAFF. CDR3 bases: TGTGCCAGCTCACCTGGTTATGAACGGGAGGCTTTCTTT.